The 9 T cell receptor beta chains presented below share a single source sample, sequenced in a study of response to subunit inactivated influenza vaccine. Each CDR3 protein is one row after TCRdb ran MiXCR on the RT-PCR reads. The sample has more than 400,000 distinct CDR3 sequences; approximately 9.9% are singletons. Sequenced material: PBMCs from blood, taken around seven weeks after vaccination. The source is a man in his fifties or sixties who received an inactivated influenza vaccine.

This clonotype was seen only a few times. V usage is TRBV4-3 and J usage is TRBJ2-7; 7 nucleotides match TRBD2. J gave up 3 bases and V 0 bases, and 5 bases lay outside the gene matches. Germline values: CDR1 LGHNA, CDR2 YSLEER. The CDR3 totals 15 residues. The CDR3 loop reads CASSQDVGDYYEQYF. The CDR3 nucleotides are TGCGCCAGCAGCCAAGATGTGGGGGACTACTACGAGCAGTACTTC.

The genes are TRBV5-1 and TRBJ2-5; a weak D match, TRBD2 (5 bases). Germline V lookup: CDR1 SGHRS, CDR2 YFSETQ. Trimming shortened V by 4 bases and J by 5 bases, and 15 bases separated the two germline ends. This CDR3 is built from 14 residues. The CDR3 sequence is CASSSVTGGETQYF. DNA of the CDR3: TGCGCCAGCAGCAGCGTTACCGGCGGGGAGACCCAGTACTTC.

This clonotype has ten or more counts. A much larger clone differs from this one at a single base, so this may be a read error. The CDR3 loop reads CASSLAADTQYF. CDR3 DNA: TGCGCCAGCAGCTTGGCCGCAGATACGCAGTATTTT. The chain combines TRBV5-1 with TRBJ2-3; D ambiguous. Trimming shortened V by 0 bases and J by 4 bases, and 3 bases separated the two germline ends. The CDR3 runs 12 residues. CDR1 is SGHRS, CDR2 YFSETQ, per germline.

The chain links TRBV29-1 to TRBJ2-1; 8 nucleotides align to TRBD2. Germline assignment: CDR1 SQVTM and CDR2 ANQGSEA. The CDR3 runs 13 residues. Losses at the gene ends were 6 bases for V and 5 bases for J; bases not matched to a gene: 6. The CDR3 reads CSVTGRVDNEQFF. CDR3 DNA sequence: TGCAGCGTAACCGGGAGGGTGGACAATGAGCAGTTCTTC.

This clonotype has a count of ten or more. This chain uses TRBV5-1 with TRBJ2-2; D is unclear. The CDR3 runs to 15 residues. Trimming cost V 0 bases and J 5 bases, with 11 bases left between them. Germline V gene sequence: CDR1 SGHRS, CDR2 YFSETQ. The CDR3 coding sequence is TGCGCCAGCAGCTTGGCCTTCGGACGGACCGGGGAGCTGTTTTTT. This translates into CASSLAFGRTGELFF.

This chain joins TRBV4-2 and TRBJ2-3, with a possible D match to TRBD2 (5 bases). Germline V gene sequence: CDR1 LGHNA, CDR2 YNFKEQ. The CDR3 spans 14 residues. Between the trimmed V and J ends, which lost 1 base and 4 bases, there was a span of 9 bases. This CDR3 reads CASSQAGNPDTQYF. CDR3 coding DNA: TGTGCCAGCAGCCAAGCGGGAAACCCAGATACGCAGTATTTT.

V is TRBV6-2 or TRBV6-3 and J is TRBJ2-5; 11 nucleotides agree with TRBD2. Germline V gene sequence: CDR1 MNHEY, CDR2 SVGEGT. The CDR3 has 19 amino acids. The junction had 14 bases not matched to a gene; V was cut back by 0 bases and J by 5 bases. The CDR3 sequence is CASSYSVGASGRRMETQYF. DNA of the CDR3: TGTGCCAGCAGTTACTCGGTCGGGGCTAGCGGGAGGAGGATGGAGACCCAGTACTTC.

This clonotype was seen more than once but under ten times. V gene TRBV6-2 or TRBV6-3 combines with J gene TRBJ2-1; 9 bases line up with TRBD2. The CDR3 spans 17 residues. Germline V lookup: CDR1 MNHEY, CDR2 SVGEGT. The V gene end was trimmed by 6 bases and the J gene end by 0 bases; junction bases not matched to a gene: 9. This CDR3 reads CASSFLAGQISYNEQFF. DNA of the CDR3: TGTGCCAGCAGCTTTCTAGCGGGACAGATCTCCTACAATGAGCAGTTCTTC.

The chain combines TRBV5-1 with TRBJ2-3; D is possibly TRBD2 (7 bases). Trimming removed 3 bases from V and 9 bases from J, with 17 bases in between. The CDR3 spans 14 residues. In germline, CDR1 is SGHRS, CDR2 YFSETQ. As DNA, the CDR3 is TGCGCCAGCAGCTCGGGGGGCGAACCGGGGACGCAGTATTTT. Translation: CASSSGGEPGTQYF.